The rows below give T cell receptor beta chains drawn from one sample of a study of immune evolution from preneoplasia to lung adenocarcinoma. Here immunoSEQ multiplex PCR was the method, and the copy in TCRdb shows in-frame clones only, minus some. The sample lists approximately 4,500 clones, approximately 90% occurring once. The source material was FFPE invasive lung adenocarcinoma tissue. Every receptor here comes from a person aged 45 to 59 with lung adenocarcinoma. CDR3s include the opening cysteine and the closing phenylalanine or tryptophan. Fields, in order: D gene, J gene, V gene, clone size, CDR3 protein, CDR3 DNA. D genes are given only for firm matches. Rows may omit the clone size; those that give it use once, few, many or a size class.

D gene: TRBD1
J gene: TRBJ2-5
V gene: TRBV18
clone size: NA
CDR3 protein: CVSSPRDRGETQYF
CDR3 DNA: TGTGTCAGCTCACCCCGGGACAGGGGCGAGACCCAGTACTTC

D gene: NA
J gene: TRBJ2-2
V gene: TRBV7-3
clone size: once
CDR3 protein: CASSLRGVMNTGELFF
CDR3 DNA: TGTGCCAGCAGCTTAAGGGGTGTAATGAACACCGGGGAGCTGTTTTTT

D gene: TRBD2
J gene: TRBJ2-7
V gene: TRBV2
clone size: NA
CDR3 protein: CAKSGTSGNEQYF
CDR3 DNA: TGTGCCAAGTCCGGGACTAGCGGGAACGAGCAGTACTTC

D gene: NA
J gene: TRBJ2-3
V gene: TRBV28
clone size: once
CDR3 protein: CASISLNLQGTTDTQYF
CDR3 DNA: TGTGCCAGCATTTCCCTCAACCTACAGGGTACCACAGATACGCAGTATTTT

D gene: NA
J gene: TRBJ1-5
V gene: TRBV29-1
clone size: NA
CDR3 protein: CSVEQGYNQPQHF
CDR3 DNA: TGCAGCGTTGAACAGGGGTACAATCAGCCCCAGCATTTT

D gene: NA
J gene: TRBJ1-2
V gene: TRBV30
clone size: NA
CDR3 protein: CAWSGQYYGYTF
CDR3 DNA: TGTGCCTGGAGTGGACAGTACTATGGCTACACCTTC

D gene: NA
J gene: TRBJ2-3
V gene: TRBV18
clone size: few
CDR3 protein: CASSPDTPDTQYF
CDR3 DNA: TGTGCCAGCTCACCGGACACCCCCGATACGCAGTATTTT

D gene: NA
J gene: TRBJ1-2
V gene: TRBV5-4
clone size: NA
CDR3 protein: CASKQGVNYGYTF
CDR3 DNA: TGTGCCAGCAAACAGGGAGTTAACTATGGCTACACCTTC

D gene: NA
J gene: TRBJ1-1
V gene: TRBV25-1
clone size: NA
CDR3 protein: CASSDAFGTSTEAFF
CDR3 DNA: TGTGCCAGCAGTGATGCCTTCGGGACGTCGACTGAAGCTTTCTTT

D gene: TRBD2
J gene: TRBJ2-1
V gene: TRBV9
clone size: once
CDR3 protein: CASSVGLAGESYNEQFF
CDR3 DNA: TGTGCCAGCAGCGTAGGCTTAGCGGGAGAGTCCTACAATGAGCAGTTCTTC

D gene: TRBD1
J gene: TRBJ1-1
V gene: TRBV27
clone size: NA
CDR3 protein: CASSSRTGSNTEAFF
CDR3 DNA: TGTGCCAGCAGTTCGAGGACAGGGTCAAATACTGAAGCTTTCTTT

D gene: NA
J gene: TRBJ2-1
V gene: TRBV5-1
clone size: NA
CDR3 protein: CASSIGQPNEQFF
CDR3 DNA: TGCGCCAGCAGTATTGGTCAACCCAATGAGCAGTTCTTC

D gene: NA
J gene: TRBJ1-2
V gene: TRBV9
clone size: NA
CDR3 protein: CASSAHGTLRYGYTF
CDR3 DNA: TGTGCCAGCAGCGCCCACGGGACACTGAGATATGGCTACACCTTC

D gene: TRBD1
J gene: TRBJ2-7
V gene: TRBV5-1
clone size: NA
CDR3 protein: CASSLPGQGAFSYEQYF
CDR3 DNA: TGCGCCAGCAGCTTACCGGGACAGGGGGCATTTTCCTACGAGCAGTACTTC

D gene: NA
J gene: TRBJ1-5
V gene: TRBV28
clone size: NA
CDR3 protein: CASSPQGEQYQPQHF
CDR3 DNA: TGTGCCAGCAGTCCACAGGGAGAGCAATATCAGCCCCAGCATTTT

D gene: TRBD2
J gene: TRBJ2-1
V gene: TRBV6-5
clone size: NA
CDR3 protein: CASSYSSGRATNEQFF
CDR3 DNA: TGTGCCAGCAGTTACTCGAGCGGGAGGGCCACCAATGAGCAGTTCTTC

D gene: TRBD1
J gene: TRBJ2-7
V gene: TRBV6-5
clone size: NA
CDR3 protein: CASKRQGSRGEQYF
CDR3 DNA: TGTGCCAGCAAGCGACAGGGGAGCAGGGGCGAGCAGTACTTC

D gene: TRBD2
J gene: TRBJ2-5
V gene: TRBV5-1
clone size: NA
CDR3 protein: CASARGGYQETQYF
CDR3 DNA: TGCGCCAGCGCCCGGGGGGGGTACCAAGAGACCCAGTACTTC

D gene: TRBD1
J gene: TRBJ1-2
V gene: TRBV6-5
clone size: NA
CDR3 protein: CASSYSRQGGYGYTF
CDR3 DNA: TGTGCCAGCAGTTACTCCAGACAGGGCGGCTATGGCTACACCTTC

D gene: NA
J gene: TRBJ2-5
V gene: TRBV18
clone size: NA
CDR3 protein: CASSPGLETQYF
CDR3 DNA: TGTGCCAGCTCACCCGGGCTAGAGACCCAGTACTTC

D gene: NA
J gene: TRBJ1-1
V gene: TRBV9
clone size: NA
CDR3 protein: CASSVDHREDTEAFF
CDR3 DNA: TGTGCCAGCAGCGTAGATCACAGGGAGGACACTGAAGCTTTCTTT

D gene: TRBD1
J gene: TRBJ1-2
V gene: TRBV11-2
clone size: NA
CDR3 protein: CASSQGQSLYGYTF
CDR3 DNA: TGTGCCAGCAGCCAGGGACAGAGTCTTTATGGCTACACCTTC

D gene: NA
J gene: TRBJ2-1
V gene: TRBV29-1
clone size: NA
CDR3 protein: CSVENPEGNEQFF
CDR3 DNA: TGCAGCGTTGAGAATCCCGAAGGGAATGAGCAGTTCTTC

D gene: NA
J gene: TRBJ1-2
V gene: TRBV28
clone size: NA
CDR3 protein: CASRLDRLRYTF
CDR3 DNA: TGTGCCAGCAGATTAGACAGGCTCCGCTACACCTTC